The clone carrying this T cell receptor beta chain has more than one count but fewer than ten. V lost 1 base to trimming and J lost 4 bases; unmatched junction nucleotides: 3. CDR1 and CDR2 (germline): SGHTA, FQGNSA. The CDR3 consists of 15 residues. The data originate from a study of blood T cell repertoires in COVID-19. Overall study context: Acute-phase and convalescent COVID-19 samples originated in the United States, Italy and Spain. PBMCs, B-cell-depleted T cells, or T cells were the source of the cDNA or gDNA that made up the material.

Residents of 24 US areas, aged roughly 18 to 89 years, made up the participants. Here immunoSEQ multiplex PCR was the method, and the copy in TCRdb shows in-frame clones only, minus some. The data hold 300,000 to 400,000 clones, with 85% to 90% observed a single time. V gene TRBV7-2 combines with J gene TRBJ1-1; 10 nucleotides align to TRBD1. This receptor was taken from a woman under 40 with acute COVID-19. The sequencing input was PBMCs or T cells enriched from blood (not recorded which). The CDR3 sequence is CASSLVGTGVTEAFF. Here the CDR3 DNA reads TGTGCCAGCAGCTTAGTAGGGACAGGGGTCACTGAAGCTTTCTTT.